The 21 T cell receptor beta chains given below trace back to one sample, sequenced in a study of blood T cell repertoires in COVID-19 (dated by TCRdb to the early 2020s). Receptors were amplified or captured by the immunoSEQ multiplex PCR assay. In TCRdb, the immuneACCESS table is reduced to in-frame sequences with V and J assigned. These tables do not hold every clone; where another copy was compared, an unresolved V gene accounts for under half, and the others remain unexplained. The sample contains about 280,000 clones, around nine tenths of them found a single time. Around 5.8% of the sample rests with the top ten. The source material was PBMCs or T cells enriched from blood (not recorded which). These receptors all stem from a woman in her thirties or forties who had recovered from COVID-19.

The V and J genes are TRBV7-9 and TRBJ1-1; D perhaps matches TRBD1 (5 bases). This CDR3 is built from 14 residues. From germline, CDR1 is SEHNR and CDR2 FQNEAQ (reference sequence). V dropped 6 bases and J dropped 5 bases, with 16 bases sitting between them. The CDR3 here is CASRVTQTGTEAFF. The CDR3 nucleotides are TGTGCCAGCAGGGTGACCCAAACAGGAACTGAAGCTTTCTTT.

This rearrangement joins TRBV28 to TRBJ2-1; 12 bases are a match to TRBD2. CDR1 and CDR2 from the germline V gene are MDHEN and SYDVKM. This CDR3 spans 13 amino acids. Germline trimming cut 5 bases from V and 10 bases from J; bases unmatched to any gene: 3. CDR3 bases: TGTGCCAGCAGTCGACTAGCGGGAGACGAGCAGTTCTTC. It yields the protein CASSRLAGDEQFF. Filled out from reference TRBV28 and TRBJ2-1, the complete variable domain reads DVKVTQSSRYLVKRTGEKVFLECVQDMDHENMFWYRQDPGLGLRLIYFSYDVKMKEKGDIPEGYSVSREKKERFSLILESASTNQTSMYLCASSRLAGDEQFFGPGTRLTVL.

The chain combines TRBV18 with TRBJ2-7, with a tentative D call TRBD2 (6 bases). The CDR3 consists of 16 residues. The ends were cut back, 5 bases at V and 7 bases at J, with 24 bases in the middle. CDR1 is KGHSH, CDR2 LQKENI, per germline. CDR3 bases: TGTGCCAGCTCAGCCGGCGTGGGGGGAACCTCGGGGGAGCAGTACTTC. Its protein product is CASSAGVGGTSGEQYF. The entire variable domain, with the rest obtained from reference TRBV18 and TRBJ2-7, is as follows: NAGVMQNPRHLVRRRGQEARLRCSPMKGHSHVYWYRQLPEEGLKFMVYLQKENIIDESGMPKERFSAEFPKEGPSILRIQQVVRGDSAAYFCASSAGVGGTSGEQYFGPGTRLTVT.

This clone has only a few counts. The rearrangement uses TRBV3-1 (or the pseudogene TRBV3-2) and TRBJ1-6; D uncertain. CDR1 is LGHDT and CDR2 is YNNKEL in the germline V gene (reference sequence). V dropped 0 bases and J dropped 10 bases, with 7 bases sitting between them. The CDR3 covers 13 residues. The chain's CDR3 is CASSQERRSPLHF. In nucleotides, the CDR3 is TGTGCCAGCAGCCAAGAAAGGAGGTCACCCCTCCACTTT.

The chain uses TRBV5-1 and TRBJ2-5; 7 nucleotides align to TRBD2. The CDR3 length is 16 residues. Germline V gives CDR1 SGHRS, CDR2 YFSETQ. The V and J ends lost 0 bases and 2 bases, in that order; junction bases with no gene match: 7. Here the CDR3 DNA reads TGCGCCAGCAGCTTGGCCCCGGGGGAGGGGCAAGAGACCCAGTACTTC. This encodes CASSLAPGEGQETQYF.

There are a few counts of this clone. This chain connects TRBV2 to TRBJ2-3; 9 bases line up with TRBD2. Germline CDR1 and CDR2: SNHLY and FYNNEI. The CDR3 has 15 amino acids. Unmatched junction bases numbered 7, after V lost 2 bases and J lost 7 bases. The CDR3: CASSELAGSPNTQYF. The CDR3 nucleotides are TGTGCCAGCAGTGAACTAGCGGGGTCTCCAAATACGCAGTATTTT.

This chain links TRBV19 with TRBJ1-5; D perhaps matches TRBD1 (6 bases). The CDR3 consists of 14 residues. V lost 7 bases, J lost 3 bases, and 13 bases lay in between. Germline V gene data show CDR1 as LNHDA and CDR2 as SQIVND (reference sequence). The CDR3 here is CASTHTGNNQPQHF. In DNA, the CDR3 is TGTGCCAGTACCCACACAGGGAACAATCAGCCCCAGCATTTT.

This sequence joins TRBV13 and TRBJ2-2; 7 bases line up with TRBD2. J gave up 6 bases and V 5 bases, and 12 bases lay outside the gene matches. The CDR3 spans 16 residues. CDR1 and CDR2 (germline): PRHDT, FYEKMQ (reference sequence). CDR3 sequence reads: CASSPSGFGRAGELFF. Here the CDR3 DNA reads TGTGCCAGCAGCCCTAGCGGTTTCGGTAGGGCCGGGGAGCTGTTTTTT.

The rearrangement uses TRBV3-1 (or the pseudogene TRBV3-2) and TRBJ1-4; D not certain. CDR3 length: 13 residues. The germline V gene encodes CDR1 LGHDT and CDR2 YNNKEL (reference sequence). Trimming took off 4 bases at V and 8 bases at J, with 11 bases between the two ends. This CDR3 reads CASSLGLGEKLFF. The CDR3 coding sequence is TGTGCCAGCAGCCTAGGACTTGGGGAAAAACTGTTTTTT.

The table lists this clone with a few counts. This chain connects TRBV4-1 to TRBJ2-3; 15 bases are shared with TRBD2. Germline CDR1 is MGHRA and CDR2 is YSYEKL. Losses at the gene ends were 2 bases for V and 1 base for J; bases not matched to a gene: 4. The CDR3 extends over 18 amino acids. CDR3 coding DNA: TGCGCCAGCAGCCAACCGGGACTAGCGGGAGGTGGCACAGATACGCAGTATTTT. It encodes CASSQPGLAGGGTDTQYF.

The V and J genes are TRBV12-3 or TRBV12-4 and TRBJ1-2; tentatively, D is TRBD1 (6 bases). With 5 bases removed from V and 8 bases from J, the gap between germline ends came to 12 bases. There are 12 residues in the CDR3. CDR3 sequence reads: CASSHTDSGYTF. The CDR3 coding sequence is TGTGCCAGCAGTCACACGGACAGCGGCTACACCTTC.

This sequence joins TRBV3-1 (or the pseudogene TRBV3-2) and TRBJ2-2; D remains ambiguous. V dropped 4 bases and J dropped 0 bases, with 9 bases sitting between them. Germline V gene sequence: CDR1 LGHDT, CDR2 YNNKEL (reference sequence). The CDR3 consists of 15 residues. The CDR3 DNA reads TGTGCCAGCAGCCGCGAGGCGTCGAACACCGGGGAGCTGTTTTTT. It codes for CASSREASNTGELFF.

This clone was observed a few times. The V call is TRBV3-1 (or the pseudogene TRBV3-2), the J call TRBJ2-4; TRBD2 matches 8 bases. V trimming: 6 bases; J trimming: 4 bases; junction bases outside the gene matches: 5. Germline V gives CDR1 LGHDT, CDR2 YNNKEL (reference sequence). This CDR3 has 14 residues. The CDR3 coding sequence is TGTGCCAGCAGTCTGGGACTAGGAAAAAACATTCAGTACTTC. Its protein product is CASSLGLGKNIQYF.

The V call is TRBV21-1, the J call TRBJ1-2; the D call of TRBD1 is as the table states it, not checked on the DNA. TRBV21-1 is a known pseudogene. The CDR3 totals 13 residues. The CDR3 bases are TGTGCCAGCAGTCGACAGGGTGGCTATGGCTACACCTTC. Its translation: CASSRQGGYGYTF.

The V and J genes are TRBV28 and TRBJ1-2; 9 bases match TRBD1. V shed 7 bases and J 4 bases; nucleotides not matched to a gene: 16. The germline gives CDR1 MDHEN, CDR2 SYDVKM. CDR3 length: 17 amino acids. The CDR3 bases are TGTGCCAGCACTACAGGGGGCGGGACAGGGAGGTCCTATGGCTACACCTTC. Its translation is CASTTGGGTGRSYGYTF.

The chain joins TRBV7-2 to TRBJ2-2; D perhaps matches TRBD1 (6 bases). Between the trimmed V and J ends, which lost 1 base and 7 bases, there was a span of 10 bases. CDR3 length: 14 residues. Per germline, CDR1 SGHTA and CDR2 FQGNSA. DNA for the CDR3: TGTGCCAGCAGCTTAGGGGGGCAGGGCGGGGAGCTGTTTTTT. Protein sequence: CASSLGGQGGELFF.

This chain joins TRBV28 and TRBJ2-5; D might be TRBD2 (6 bases). The CDR3 consists of 13 residues. V lost 3 bases to trimming and J lost 3 bases, with 8 bases between them. The germline V gene has CDR1 MDHEN and CDR2 SYDVKM. The CDR3 coding sequence is TGTGCCAGCAGTTTTATAGCGGAAGAGACCCAGTACTTC. Protein sequence: CASSFIAEETQYF.

The V call is TRBV29-1, the J call TRBJ2-7; TRBD1 matches 7 bases. Germline V gene lookup returns CDR1 SQVTM and CDR2 ANQGSEA. V lost 4 bases and J lost 5; bases outside the gene matches: 5. The CDR3 sequence is 12 residues long. The CDR3 DNA is TGCAGCGTTGTTCCAGGGGGTAACGAGCAGTACTTC. Translating gives CSVVPGGNEQYF.

The chain recombines TRBV19 with TRBJ2-1; D not certain. The CDR3 length is 15 residues. Germline assignment: CDR1 LNHDA and CDR2 SQIVND (reference sequence). V was shortened by 6 bases and J by 6 bases, with 18 bases between the two germline ends. CDR3 in amino acids: CASSYSVSGGNEQFF. Written as DNA, the CDR3 is TGTGCCAGTAGCTACTCCGTTTCGGGTGGCAATGAGCAGTTCTTC.

The chain recombines TRBV19 with TRBJ2-6, with 9 bases aligning to TRBD1. The germline CDR1 and CDR2 sequences are LNHDA and SQIVND (reference sequence). V trimming: 5 bases; J trimming: 1 base; junction bases outside the gene matches: 6. The CDR3 is 17 amino acids. This CDR3 is CASSARDRVSGANVLTF. CDR3 in DNA: TGTGCCAGTAGTGCCCGGGACAGGGTGTCTGGGGCCAACGTCCTGACTTTC.

The rearrangement joins TRBV2 to TRBJ1-3; TRBD1 is a possible D gene (5 bases). Germline CDR1 reads SNHLY; CDR2 reads FYNNEI. Trimming pared 8 bases from V and 2 bases from J, leaving 16 bases between. The CDR3 spans 15 residues. In nucleotides, the CDR3 is TGTGCCAGCGTACCCCGGGTGGGGCCTGGAAACACCATATATTTT. Translating it yields CASVPRVGPGNTIYF.